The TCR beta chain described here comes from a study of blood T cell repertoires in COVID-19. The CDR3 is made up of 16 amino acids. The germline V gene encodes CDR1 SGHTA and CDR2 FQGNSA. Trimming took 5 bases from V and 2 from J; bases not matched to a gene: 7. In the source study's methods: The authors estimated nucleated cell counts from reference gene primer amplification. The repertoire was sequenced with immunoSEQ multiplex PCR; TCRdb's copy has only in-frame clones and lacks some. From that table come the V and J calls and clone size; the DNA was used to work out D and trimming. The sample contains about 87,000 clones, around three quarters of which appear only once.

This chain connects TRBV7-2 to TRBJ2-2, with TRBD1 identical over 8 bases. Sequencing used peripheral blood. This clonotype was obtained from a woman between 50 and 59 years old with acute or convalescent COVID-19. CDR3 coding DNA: TGTGCCAGCAGCCCGTACAGGGGGTTCAACACCGGGGAGCTGTTTTTT. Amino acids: CASSPYRGFNTGELFF.